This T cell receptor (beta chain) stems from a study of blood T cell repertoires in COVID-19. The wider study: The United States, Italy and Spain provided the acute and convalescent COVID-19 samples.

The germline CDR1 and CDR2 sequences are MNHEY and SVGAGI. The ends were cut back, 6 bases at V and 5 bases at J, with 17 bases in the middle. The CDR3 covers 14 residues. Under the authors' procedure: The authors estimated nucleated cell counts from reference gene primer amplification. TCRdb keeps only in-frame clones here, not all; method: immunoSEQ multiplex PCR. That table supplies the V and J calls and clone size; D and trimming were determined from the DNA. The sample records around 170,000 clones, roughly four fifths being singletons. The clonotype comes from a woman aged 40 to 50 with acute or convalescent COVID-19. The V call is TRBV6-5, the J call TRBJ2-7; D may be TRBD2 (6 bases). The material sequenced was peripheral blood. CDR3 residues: CASRRTSRPNEQYF. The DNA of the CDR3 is TGTGCCAGCAGACGAACTAGCCGCCCTAACGAGCAGTACTTC.